Included here is one T cell receptor beta chain sequence, with context. The antigen remains undetermined. These data originate in a study of post-analysis software for immune sequencing data. Broader study findings: Relative to controls, patients had a few TRBV segments at higher frequency, with TRBV5-6, TRBV5-1 and TRBV20-1 among these.

TCR beta cDNA libraries included unique molecular identifiers. MiXCR, applied by TCRdb to the PCR reads, yields one record per CDR3 protein. The sample records approximately 730,000 distinct CDR3 sequences, 30% being singletons. Trimming pared 4 bases from V and 4 bases from J, leaving 13 bases between. The CDR3 has 14 residues. CDR1 is SEHNR and CDR2 is FQNEAQ in the germline V gene (reference sequence). Sequencing input: blood. The source of this sequence is a girl between 10 and 17 years old with multiple sclerosis. V usage is TRBV7-9 and J usage is TRBJ2-5; D unresolved. The CDR3 DNA is TGTGCCAGCAGCTCCTCGATTAATATAGAGACCCAGTACTTC. It encodes CASSSSINIETQYF.